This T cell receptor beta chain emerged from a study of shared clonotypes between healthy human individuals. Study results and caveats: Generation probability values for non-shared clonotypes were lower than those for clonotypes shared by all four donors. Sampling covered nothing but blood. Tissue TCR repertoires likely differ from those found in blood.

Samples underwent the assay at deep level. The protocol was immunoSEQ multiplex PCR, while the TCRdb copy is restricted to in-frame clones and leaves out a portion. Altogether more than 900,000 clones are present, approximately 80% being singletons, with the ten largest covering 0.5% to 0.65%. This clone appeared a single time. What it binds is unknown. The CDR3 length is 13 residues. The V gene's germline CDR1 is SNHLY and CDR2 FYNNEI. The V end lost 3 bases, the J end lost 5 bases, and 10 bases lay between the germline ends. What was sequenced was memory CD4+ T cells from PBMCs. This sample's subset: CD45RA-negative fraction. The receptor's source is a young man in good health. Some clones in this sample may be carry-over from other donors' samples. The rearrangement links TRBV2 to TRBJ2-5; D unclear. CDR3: CASSEYSRETQYF. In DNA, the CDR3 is TGTGCCAGCAGTGAGTACAGTCGGGAGACCCAGTACTTC.